This note documents a single T cell receptor (beta chain) sequence. Its antigen is unidentified. These data belong to a study of shared clonotypes between healthy human individuals. The overall study: The donor pool was made up of a couple of women and a few men aged 18 to 49.

Division of CD4+ cells produced a CD45RA+ naive subset and a CD45RA-negative memory subset. Trimming pared 4 bases from V and 3 bases from J, leaving 23 bases between. Germline V gene data show CDR1 as SGHNT and CDR2 as YYREEE (reference sequence). This CDR3 has 17 residues. General observations from the study: When naive CD4 clonotypes were compared across a handful of donors, 4% to 5.5% were shared. Since donors were few, the genetic and exposure-history diversity represented was limited.

The repertoire was sequenced with immunoSEQ multiplex PCR; TCRdb's copy has only in-frame clones and lacks some. Of about 1 million clones listed, more than 60% were seen once; the top ten hold roughly 1.5%. V is TRBV5-4 and J is TRBJ2-7; D is tentatively TRBD1 or TRBD2 (5 bases each). The TCR was taken from a man between 18 and 35 years old in good health. Sequenced material: memory CD4+ T cells sorted from blood. The subset was: CD45RA-negative fraction. This CDR3 is CASSLPYGSGSSYEQYF. CDR3 sequence (DNA): TGTGCCAGCAGCCTACCCTACGGGTCAGGGAGTAGCTACGAGCAGTACTTC.